The sequence of this T cell receptor beta chain was determined in a study of tumor-infiltrating lymphocytes in primary liver carcinoma. Study-wide background: Tumors were stage T1-T3 N0M0, about 4 to 11 cm across. Sample yields, roughly 3.5 to 8 million productive TCRbeta reads, were similar across the tissue types.

This clonotype has just a few counts. CDR1 and CDR2 from the germline V gene are DFQATT and SNEGSKA (reference sequence). CDR3 length: 12 amino acids. Unsorted whole blood yielded blood RNA, and germline DNA was extracted as well. A primer in the constant region served to generate TCR beta cDNA from 450 to 600 ng of total RNA. Sequencing libraries for TCR beta derived from three nested multiplex PCR rounds that used slightly modified ARM-PCR. TRBV1-TRBV30 forward primers paired with a C-beta reverse primer were used in the first two PCR rounds, which ran roughly 10 cycles each. MiXCR was run by TCRdb on the multiplex PCR reads, yielding one entry per CDR3 protein. The sample lists approximately 330,000 distinct CDR3 sequences; almost 65% were seen once.

The chain links TRBV20-1 to TRBJ1-6, with D possibly TRBD1 on 5 matching bases. The receptor was isolated from a man in his forties or fifties with primary liver carcinoma and hepatitis B virus infection. The sample consisted of peripheral blood. CDR3 bases: TGCAGGCTTGGGGGAGGCAATTCACCCCTCCACTTT. Its translation: CRLGGGNSPLHF.